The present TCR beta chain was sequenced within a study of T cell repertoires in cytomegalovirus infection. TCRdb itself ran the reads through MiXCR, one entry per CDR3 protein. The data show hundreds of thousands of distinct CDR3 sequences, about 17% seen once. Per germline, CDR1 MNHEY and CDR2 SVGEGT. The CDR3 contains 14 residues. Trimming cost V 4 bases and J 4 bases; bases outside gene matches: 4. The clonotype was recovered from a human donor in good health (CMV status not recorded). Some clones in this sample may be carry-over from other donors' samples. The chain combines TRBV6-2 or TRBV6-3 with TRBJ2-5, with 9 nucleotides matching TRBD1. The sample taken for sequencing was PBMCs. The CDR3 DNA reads TGTGCCAGCAGTTCCTCGGACAGGGGAGAGACCCAGTACTTC. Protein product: CASSSSDRGETQYF.